The 3 T cell receptor beta chains given below trace back to one sample, sequenced in a study of shared clonotypes between healthy human individuals. Profiled with immunoSEQ multiplex PCR; TCRdb holds only in-frame clones, not every one. The profile covers 2 million to 2.5 million clones, with approximately 96% appearing a single time and about 0.13% taken by the ten largest. The sample taken for sequencing was naive CD4+ T cells sorted from blood. The subset denotes: CD45RA+ positively selected. The receptors originated from a man aged 18 to 35 in good health.

The chain employs TRBV28 and TRBJ1-2, with D tentatively TRBD1 (5 bases). CDR3 length: 15 amino acids. Trimming shortened V by 1 base and J by 6 bases, and 15 bases separated the two germline ends. Germline-derived CDR1 and CDR2 are MDHEN and SYDVKM. In DNA form, the CDR3 reads TGTGCCAGCAGTTTATCAATGGGACTCTCCAATGGCTACACCTTC. Protein sequence: CASSLSMGLSNGYTF.

This clone was seen only once. This chain joins TRBV6-1 and TRBJ2-3; D remains unclear. V was shortened by 6 bases and J by 1 base, with 8 bases between the two germline ends. The CDR3 contains 13 residues. Looked up from germline, CDR1 is MNHNS and CDR2 is SASEGT. This chain's CDR3 is CASRFAGTDTQYF. DNA for the CDR3: TGTGCCAGCAGGTTTGCAGGCACAGATACGCAGTATTTT.

This clone appeared once. The chain couples TRBV5-1 to TRBJ1-1; D call uncertain. CDR1 and CDR2 from the germline V gene are SGHRS and YFSETQ. The CDR3 is 15 residues long. V was clipped by 4 bases and J by 4 bases, with 17 bases between them. The CDR3 spells CASSAIKKATTEAFF. CDR3 nucleotide sequence: TGCGCCAGCAGCGCGATCAAAAAGGCCACCACTGAAGCTTTCTTT.